This TCR beta chain appears in the sequencing data of a study of identical twins. There are a few counts of this clonotype. Germline CDR1 reads DFQATT; CDR2 reads SNEGSKA (reference sequence). This CDR3 has 17 residues. V dropped 5 bases and J dropped 7; count of bases not matched to a gene: 11. TCRdb re-called the 5' RACE reads through MiXCR, storing one row per CDR3 protein. The repertoire holds 450,000 or so distinct CDR3 sequences, roughly 13% seen once, with approximately 0.98% in the top ten. These data were likewise used in another study, on yellow fever vaccine responses in identical twins.

The TCR sequence derives from a young woman in good health. The sample consisted of CD4+ T cells sorted from blood. This chain links TRBV20-1 with TRBJ2-1; 16 bases are shared with TRBD2. CDR3 region: CSAFPGLAGGPGNEQFF. In DNA, the CDR3 is TGCAGTGCTTTCCCGGGACTAGCGGGAGGGCCAGGGAATGAGCAGTTCTTC.